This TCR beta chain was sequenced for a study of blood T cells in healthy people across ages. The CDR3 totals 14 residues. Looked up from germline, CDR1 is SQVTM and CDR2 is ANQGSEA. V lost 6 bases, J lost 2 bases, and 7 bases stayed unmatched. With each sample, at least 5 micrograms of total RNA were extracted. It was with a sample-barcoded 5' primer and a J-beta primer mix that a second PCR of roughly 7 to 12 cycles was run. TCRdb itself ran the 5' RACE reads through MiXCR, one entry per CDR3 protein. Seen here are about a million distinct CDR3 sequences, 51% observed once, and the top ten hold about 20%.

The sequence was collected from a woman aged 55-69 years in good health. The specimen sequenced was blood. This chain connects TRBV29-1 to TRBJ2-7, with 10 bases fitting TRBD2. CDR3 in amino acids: CSVRLAGAPYEQYF. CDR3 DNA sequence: TGCAGCGTGCGCCTAGCGGGAGCTCCCTACGAGCAGTACTTC.